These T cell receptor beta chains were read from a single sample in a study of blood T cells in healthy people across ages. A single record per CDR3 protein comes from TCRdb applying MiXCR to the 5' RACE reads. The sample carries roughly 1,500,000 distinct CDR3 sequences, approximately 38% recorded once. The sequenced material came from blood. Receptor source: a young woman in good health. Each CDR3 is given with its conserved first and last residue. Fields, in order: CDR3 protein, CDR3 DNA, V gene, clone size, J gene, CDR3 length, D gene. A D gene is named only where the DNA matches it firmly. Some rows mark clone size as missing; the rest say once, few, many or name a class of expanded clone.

CDR3: CASSHSLLEQYF
DNA: TGCGCCAGCAGCCATTCTCTCCTGGAGCAGTACTTC
V: TRBV5-1
size: few
J: TRBJ2-5
length: 12
D: -

CDR3: CASSQDRGMGQPQHF
DNA: TGCGCCAGCAGCCAAGATCGGGGTATGGGACAGCCCCAGCATTTT
V: TRBV4-1
size: few
J: TRBJ1-5
length: 15
D: -

CDR3: CASSLYFGANEKLFF
DNA: TGTGCCAGCAGCCTTTATTTTGGTGCTAATGAAAAACTGTTTTTT
V: TRBV14
size: few
J: TRBJ1-4
length: 15
D: -

CDR3: CASSQDPAGWNYGYTF
DNA: TGCGCCAGCAGCCAAGACCCGGCGGGCTGGAACTATGGCTACACCTTC
V: TRBV4-1
size: many
J: TRBJ1-2
length: 16
D: -

CDR3: CASSQNPQGNYGYTF
DNA: TGTGCCAGCAGCCAAAACCCCCAGGGCAACTATGGCTACACCTTC
V: TRBV6-1
size: -
J: TRBJ1-2
length: 15
D: -

CDR3: CASSQRRGGSYNEQFF
DNA: TGCGCCAGCAGCCAACGGCGGGGGGGATCCTACAATGAGCAGTTCTTC
V: TRBV4-1
size: few
J: TRBJ2-1
length: 16
D: TRBD2

CDR3: CSARRGATDTQYF
DNA: TGCAGTGCTAGACGGGGGGCCACAGATACGCAGTATTTT
V: TRBV20-1
size: few
J: TRBJ2-3
length: 13
D: -

CDR3: CASQAPNEKLFF
DNA: TGTGCCAGTCAGGCACCTAATGAAAAACTGTTTTTT
V: TRBV2
size: once
J: TRBJ1-4
length: 12
D: -

CDR3: CASSVQGQNYGYTF
DNA: TGTGCCAGCAGTGTCCAGGGGCAAAACTATGGCTACACCTTC
V: TRBV2
size: -
J: TRBJ1-2
length: 14
D: -

CDR3: CSARRQGGGGRETQYF
DNA: TGCAGTGCTAGAAGACAGGGAGGGGGAGGTCGGGAGACCCAGTACTTC
V: TRBV20-1
size: -
J: TRBJ2-5
length: 16
D: -

CDR3: CASSYLISGTFYEQYF
DNA: TGTGCCAGCAGTTACCTCATTAGCGGGACCTTCTACGAGCAGTACTTC
V: TRBV6-2/TRBV6-3
size: few
J: TRBJ2-7
length: 16
D: TRBD2

CDR3: CASGPFELPPLGNEQFF
DNA: TGTGCCAGCGGCCCGTTTGAGCTTCCTCCCTTGGGCAATGAGCAGTTCTTC
V: TRBV3-1
size: -
J: TRBJ2-1
length: 17
D: -

CDR3: CASKGGSQETQYF
DNA: TGTGCCAGCAAAGGTGGATCACAAGAGACCCAGTACTTC
V: TRBV12-3/TRBV12-4
size: -
J: TRBJ2-5
length: 13
D: -

CDR3: CASLRDSNEKLFF
DNA: TGTGCCAGCCTCCGGGACAGTAATGAAAAACTGTTTTTT
V: TRBV2
size: -
J: TRBJ1-4
length: 13
D: TRBD1

CDR3: CASRSASETQYF
DNA: TGTGCCAGCAGGAGTGCCAGTGAGACCCAGTACTTC
V: TRBV12-3/TRBV12-4
size: -
J: TRBJ2-5
length: 12
D: -

CDR3: CASSGTSGSSFFAAGELFF
DNA: TGTGCCAGCAGCGGGACTAGCGGGAGTTCGTTCTTCGCGGCCGGGGAGCTGTTTTTT
V: TRBV7-9
size: -
J: TRBJ2-2
length: 19
D: TRBD2

CDR3: CASSRKVNEQFF
DNA: TGTGCCAGCAGCCGGAAGGTTAATGAGCAGTTCTTC
V: TRBV5-6
size: -
J: TRBJ2-1
length: 12
D: -

CDR3: CAGSPHRSGGDGYTF
DNA: TGTGCCGGCAGCCCCCACCGGTCCGGTGGGGATGGCTACACCTTC
V: TRBV7-2
size: -
J: TRBJ1-2
length: 15
D: -

CDR3: CASSTTDYGIGQFF
DNA: TGTGCCAGCAGCACGACGGACTATGGGATAGGGCAGTTCTTC
V: TRBV11-2
size: few
J: TRBJ2-1
length: 14
D: -

CDR3: CASSLAQGGSYNEQFF
DNA: TGTGCCAGCAGCTTAGCGCAGGGCGGCTCCTACAATGAGCAGTTCTTC
V: TRBV11-1
size: -
J: TRBJ2-1
length: 16
D: -

CDR3: CASTGVAEQYF
DNA: TGTGCCAGCACAGGGGTGGCCGAGCAGTACTTC
V: TRBV2
size: -
J: TRBJ2-7
length: 11
D: -

CDR3: CASVTRFPNTEAFF
DNA: TGTGCCAGCGTAACACGCTTCCCGAACACTGAAGCTTTCTTT
V: TRBV6-1
size: -
J: TRBJ1-1
length: 14
D: -

CDR3: CASSTDSGANTGELFF
DNA: TGCGCCAGCAGCACCGACAGCGGGGCGAACACCGGGGAGCTGTTTTTT
V: TRBV5-1
size: -
J: TRBJ2-2
length: 16
D: TRBD2

CDR3: CASSQRQRQETQYF
DNA: TGTGCCAGCAGTCAGAGACAGAGACAAGAGACCCAGTACTTC
V: TRBV12-3/TRBV12-4
size: few
J: TRBJ2-5
length: 14
D: -

CDR3: CASSSGHFLYGYTF
DNA: TGTGCCAGCAGTTCCGGACATTTCCTCTATGGCTACACCTTC
V: TRBV27
size: -
J: TRBJ1-2
length: 14
D: -